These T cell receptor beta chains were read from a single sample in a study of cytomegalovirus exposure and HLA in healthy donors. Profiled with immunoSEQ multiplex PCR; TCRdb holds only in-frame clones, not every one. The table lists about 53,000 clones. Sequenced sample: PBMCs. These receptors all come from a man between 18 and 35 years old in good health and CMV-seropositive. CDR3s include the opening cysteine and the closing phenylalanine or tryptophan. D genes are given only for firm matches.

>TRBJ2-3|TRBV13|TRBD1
TGTGCCAGCAGCTGGGAAGGGACAGGGAGCACAGATACGCAGTATTTT
CASSWEGTGSTDTQYF
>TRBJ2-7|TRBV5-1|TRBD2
TGCGCCAGCAGCTTGGGGGGGGGACTAGCGGGAGAGAAGCAGTACTTC
CASSLGGGLAGEKQYF
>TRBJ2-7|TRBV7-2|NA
TGTGCCAGCAGCCCTTCCTACGAGCAGTACTTC
CASSPSYEQYF
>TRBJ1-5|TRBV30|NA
TGTGCCTGGAGTGGGACACCTTATAGCAATCAGCCCCAGCATTTT
CAWSGTPYSNQPQHF
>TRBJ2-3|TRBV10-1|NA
TGCGCCAGCCGAGGAAGCACAGATACGCAGTATTTT
CASRGSTDTQYF
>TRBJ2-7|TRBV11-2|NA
TGTGCCAGCAGCTTACTCGACATAAGCTCCTACGAGCAGTACTTC
CASSLLDISSYEQYF
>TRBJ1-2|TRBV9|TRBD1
TGTGCCAGCAGCGTAGAAGTCAGGGGGAACAGGGAAGTAAATGGCTACACCTTC
CASSVEVRGNREVNGYTF
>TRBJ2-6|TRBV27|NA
TGTGCCAGCAGTTCCCTATCCCCCCCGCAGGCTGGGGCCAACGTCCTGACTTTC
CASSSLSPPQAGANVLTF
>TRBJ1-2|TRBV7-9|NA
TGTGCCAGCAGCTTAGGAGGAGACCATGGCTACACCTTC
CASSLGGDHGYTF
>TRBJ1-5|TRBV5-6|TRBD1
TGTGCCAGCAGCCTGGGACAGGGGAGCAATCAGCCCCAGCATTTT
CASSLGQGSNQPQHF
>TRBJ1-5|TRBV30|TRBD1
TGTGCCTGGAGTGTGGAGGACAGGGCCAATCAGCCCCAGCATTTT
CAWSVEDRANQPQHF
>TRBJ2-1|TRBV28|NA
TGTGCCAGCACCGGGACACTTTACAATGAGCAGTTCTTC
CASTGTLYNEQFF
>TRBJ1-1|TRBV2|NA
TGTGCCAGCACAACAGGGCTGAACACTGAAGCTTTCTTT
CASTTGLNTEAFF
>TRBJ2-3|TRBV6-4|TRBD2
TGTGCCAGCAGTGACGGGACTAGCGGGAGAGATACGCAGTATTTT
CASSDGTSGRDTQYF
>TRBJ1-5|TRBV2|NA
TGTGCCAGCAGCTTCCGACAGTTCAATCAGCCCCAGCATTTT
CASSFRQFNQPQHF
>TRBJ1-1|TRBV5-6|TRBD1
TGTGCCAGCAGCTTGCCCGCAGGGGGCAAGGCTGAAGCTTTCTTT
CASSLPAGGKAEAFF
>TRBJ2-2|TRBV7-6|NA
TGTGCCAGCAGCCGGAGACAACTTACCCAGGGTCGGGGGGAGCTGTTTTTT
CASSRRQLTQGRGELFF
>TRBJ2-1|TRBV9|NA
TGTGCCAGCAGCGCTTCCGACGGGTCCTATGAGCAGTTCTTC
CASSASDGSYEQFF
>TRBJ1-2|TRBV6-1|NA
TGTGCCAGCAGTGAATGGCCGATCTATGGCTACACCTTC
CASSEWPIYGYTF
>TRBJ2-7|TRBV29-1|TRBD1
TGCAGCGCTACGACAGGGGACTTCTACGAGCAGTACTTC
CSATTGDFYEQYF
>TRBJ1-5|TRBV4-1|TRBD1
TGCGCCAGCAGCTTGCGGGACAGGGGGAATCAGCCCCAGCATTTT
CASSLRDRGNQPQHF
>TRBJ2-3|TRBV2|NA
TGTGCCAGCAGTGCACTGCCGTCCGGGGATACGCAGTATTTT
CASSALPSGDTQYF
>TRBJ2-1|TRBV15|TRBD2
TGTGCCACCAGCAGAGATTTGGCTAGCGGGAGAGTTGGCTCCAATGAGCAGTTCTTC
CATSRDLASGRVGSNEQFF
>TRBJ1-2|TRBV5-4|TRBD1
TGTGCCAGCAGCCCAGGGGGTCCTAACTATGGCTACACCTTC
CASSPGGPNYGYTF
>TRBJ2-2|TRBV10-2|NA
TGCGCCAGCAGTTGGCAGGGGAACACCGGGGAGCTGTTTTTT
CASSWQGNTGELFF
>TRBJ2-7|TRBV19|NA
TGTGCCAGTAGTATTGCTTCAGGGTCCTCCTACGAGCAGTACTTC
CASSIASGSSYEQYF
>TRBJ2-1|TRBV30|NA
TGTGCCTGGAGTGTCCGTAGCGGCTACAATGAGCAGTTCTTC
CAWSVRSGYNEQFF
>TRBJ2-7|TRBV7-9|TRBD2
TGTGCCAGCAGTCTGACTAGCGGGAGGGGGTCCTACGAGCAGTACTTC
CASSLTSGRGSYEQYF
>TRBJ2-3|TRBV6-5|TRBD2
TGTGCCAGCTGTCCGTTTGGGGGAGGGCCGGATACGCAGTATTTT
CASCPFGGGPDTQYF
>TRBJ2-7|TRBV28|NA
TGTGCCAGCAGTTTAAGTCCTCGGAGCTCCTACGAGCAGTACTTC
CASSLSPRSSYEQYF
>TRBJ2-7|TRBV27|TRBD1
TGTGCCAGCAGTTCCGGACAGGGGGGAGAGAGGCAGTACTTC
CASSSGQGGERQYF
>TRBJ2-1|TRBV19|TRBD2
TGTGCCAGTAGTATAGACGGGACTAGCGGGAGCTCCGGGTACAATGAGCAGTTCTTC
CASSIDGTSGSSGYNEQFF
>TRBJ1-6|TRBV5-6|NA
TGTGCCAGCAGCTTGGCGGGACACCTAGACTTT
CASSLAGHLDF
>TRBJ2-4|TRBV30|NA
TGTGCCTGGACCACCCGGCGGGGTCGCGACATTCAGTACTTC
CAWTTRRGRDIQYF
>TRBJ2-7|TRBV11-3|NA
TGTGCCAGCAGCTTAGATTTACGGGGCTACGAGCAGTACTTC
CASSLDLRGYEQYF
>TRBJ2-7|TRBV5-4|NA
TGTGCCAGCAGCTTGGGGGGCGGATCCTACGAGCAGTACTTC
CASSLGGGSYEQYF
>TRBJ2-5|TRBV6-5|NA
TGTGCCAGCAGTTACAGATCCGGGGTACAGACCCAGTACTTC
CASSYRSGVQTQYF
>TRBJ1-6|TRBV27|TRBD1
TGTGCCAGCAGCCGTAAGGGGGACAGGTCAAATTCACCCCTCCACTTT
CASSRKGDRSNSPLHF
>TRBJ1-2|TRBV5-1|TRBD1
TGCGCCAGCAGCTCGCAGGGGGATGGCTACACCTTC
CASSSQGDGYTF
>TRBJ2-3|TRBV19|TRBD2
TGTGCCAGTACCCTGGGGGGCGGGGGGCGCACAGATACGCAGTATTTT
CASTLGGGGRTDTQYF
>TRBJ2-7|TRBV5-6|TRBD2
TGTGCCAGCAGCTTGGTTACGACTAGCCCTCACTACGAGCAGTACTTC
CASSLVTTSPHYEQYF
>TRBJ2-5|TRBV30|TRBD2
TGTGCCTGGAGCTACGGGAGGGAGACCCAGTACTTC
CAWSYGRETQYF
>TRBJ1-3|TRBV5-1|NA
TGCGCCAGCAGCCAATTCTCGGACAGTTTTGGAAACACCATATATTTT
CASSQFSDSFGNTIYF
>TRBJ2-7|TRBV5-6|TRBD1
TGTGCCAGCAGCTTGGTAGGGACAGGGGGCTATGAGCAGTACTTC
CASSLVGTGGYEQYF
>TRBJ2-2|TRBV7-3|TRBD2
TGTGCCAGCAGCTTAAATGGGGCGGGAGGCACCGGGGAGCTGTTTTTT
CASSLNGAGGTGELFF
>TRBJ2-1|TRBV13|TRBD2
TGTGCCAGCAGCTCCCGTCTTCGGGGGAGGGACAATGAGCAGTTCTTC
CASSSRLRGRDNEQFF